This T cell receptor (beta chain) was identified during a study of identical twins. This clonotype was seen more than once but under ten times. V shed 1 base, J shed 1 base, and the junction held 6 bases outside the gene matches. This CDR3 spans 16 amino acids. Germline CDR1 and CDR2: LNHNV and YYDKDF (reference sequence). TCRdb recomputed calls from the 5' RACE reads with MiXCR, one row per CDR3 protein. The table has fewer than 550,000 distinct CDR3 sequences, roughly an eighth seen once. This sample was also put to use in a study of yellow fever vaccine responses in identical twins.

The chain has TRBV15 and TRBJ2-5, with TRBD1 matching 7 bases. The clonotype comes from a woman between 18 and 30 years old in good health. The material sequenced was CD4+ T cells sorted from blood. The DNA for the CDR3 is TGTGCCACCAGCAGAGGGGATCAGGGGGTCCAAGAGACCCAGTACTTC. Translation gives CATSRGDQGVQETQYF.